This TCR beta chain was sequenced during a study of neoadjuvant nivolumab and ipilimumab in lung cancer. V dropped 0 bases and J dropped 3 bases, with 13 bases sitting between them. This CDR3 is built from 15 residues. CDR1 and CDR2 from the germline V gene are SGHRS and YFSETQ. Turning to this clone: Its cognate antigen is unknown.

Study-wide findings and caveats: Resected-tumor TCR richness correlated positively with pretherapy blood richness. Only a small number of samples underwent TCR sequencing. Resected tumors had greater TCR richness and clonality than uninvolved lung.

The method was immunoSEQ multiplex PCR; TCRdb's version includes in-frame clones alone and lacks a portion of them. The table lists 25,000 to 35,000 clones, 90% of them singletons. The genes are TRBV5-1 and TRBJ2-7; weak D call: TRBD2 (5 bases). The TCR was taken from an adult with non-small cell lung cancer. This specimen consisted of peripheral blood, obtained after neoadjuvant nivolumab, alone or with ipilimumab, at or shortly before surgery. CDR3 in amino acids: CASSLAGVMVYEQYF. Written as DNA, the CDR3 is TGCGCCAGCAGCTTGGCCGGGGTTATGGTCTACGAGCAGTACTTC.